Below, 10 T cell receptor beta chains from the same sample are listed, as sequenced in a study of cytomegalovirus exposure and HLA in healthy donors. 60 Vbeta and 13 Jbeta primers were used in PCR. Clones were read by immunoSEQ multiplex PCR, and TCRdb kept only the in-frame ones, dropping some. The table shows around 60,000 clones, with around 72% occurring only once. Source material: PBMCs. These receptors were taken from a man aged 45 to 65 in good health and CMV-seropositive.

This rearrangement joins TRBV9 to TRBJ2-2, with 8 bases fitting TRBD1. V shed 3 bases, J shed 6 bases, and the junction held 1 base outside the gene matches. The CDR3 is 13 amino acids. CDR1 is SGDLS, CDR2 YYNGEE, per germline. The CDR3 protein is CASSETGAGELFF. In DNA, the CDR3 is TGTGCCAGCAGCGAGACAGGGGCCGGGGAGCTGTTTTTT.

The chain couples TRBV28 to TRBJ2-7; maybe TRBD2 (6 bases). Germline loops: CDR1 MDHEN, CDR2 SYDVKM. This CDR3 spans 15 amino acids. V lost 6 bases to trimming and J lost 7 bases, with 22 bases between them. CDR3 in amino acids: CASRAGTLYQGEQYF. The CDR3 bases are TGTGCCAGCAGAGCCGGGACTCTATATCAGGGAGAGCAGTACTTC.

This chain connects TRBV6-5 to TRBJ1-1; D possibly corresponds to TRBD1 (5 bases). Germline V gives CDR1 MNHEY, CDR2 SVGAGI. The length of the CDR3 is 13 residues. Trimming cost V 6 bases and J 0 bases, with 8 bases left between them. The CDR3 sequence: CASSRQMNTEAFF. The CDR3 nucleotides read TGTGCCAGCAGCCGACAGATGAACACTGAAGCTTTCTTT.

The chain recombines TRBV4-3 with TRBJ2-1; 13 bases are a match to TRBD2. The CDR3 spans 16 residues. Trimming removed 5 bases from V and 6 bases from J; junction bases left unmatched: 7. Germline V CDR1 and CDR2: LGHNA, YSLEER. CDR3 protein: CASSLRLAGGFNEQFF. In DNA form, the CDR3 reads TGCGCCAGCAGCTTGCGACTAGCGGGAGGTTTCAATGAGCAGTTCTTC.

The chain has TRBV27 and TRBJ2-7; TRBD1 agrees at 8 bases. V dropped 8 bases and J dropped 0; count of bases not matched to a gene: 12. This CDR3 is built from 16 residues. Germline V gives CDR1 MNHEY, CDR2 SMNVEV (reference sequence). The CDR3 loop is CASRPFRDRSSYEQYF. CDR3 coding DNA: TGTGCCAGCCGGCCCTTCCGGGACAGGAGCTCCTACGAGCAGTACTTC.

The V and J genes are TRBV28 and TRBJ2-1; possible D gene TRBD1, 6 bases. Trimming removed 5 bases at V and 6 bases at J, with 14 bases between. This CDR3 contains 14 residues. The germline V gene encodes CDR1 MDHEN and CDR2 SYDVKM. The CDR3 DNA is TGTGCCAGCAGTCCGCCAGGGGATCTCAATGAGCAGTTCTTC. The encoded protein is CASSPPGDLNEQFF.

The chain has TRBV5-4 and TRBJ2-1, with 7 positions matching TRBD1. The CDR3 spans 16 residues. Germline CDR1 SGHNT, CDR2 YYREEE (reference sequence). The V and J ends lost 5 bases and 2 bases, in that order; junction bases with no gene match: 10. Here the CDR3 DNA reads TGTGCCAGCAGAAATAGCCGAGGGGGCCCCTACAATGAGCAGTTCTTC. Residues: CASRNSRGGPYNEQFF.

The chain carries TRBV6-1 and TRBJ2-7; D perhaps matches TRBD1 (5 bases). This CDR3 has 14 residues. Per germline, CDR1 MNHNS and CDR2 SASEGT. V was shortened by 1 base and J by 3 bases, with 10 bases between the two germline ends. CDR3 DNA sequence: TGTGCCAGCAGTGAAGTAGGGGCCGACTACGAGCAGTACTTC. This sequence encodes CASSEVGADYEQYF.

This chain connects TRBV30 to TRBJ2-1; 11 nucleotides line up with TRBD2. CDR3 length equals 16 residues. Looked up from germline, CDR1 is GTSNPN and CDR2 is SVGIG (reference sequence). V trimming: 2 bases; J trimming: 6 bases; junction bases outside the gene matches: 9. CDR3 DNA: TGTGCCTGGAGTACCCATTCAGGACTAGCGGGCAATGAGCAGTTCTTC. As protein: CAWSTHSGLAGNEQFF.

This rearrangement joins TRBV11-2 to TRBJ2-3, with TRBD2 as a possible D gene (6 bases). V lost 4 bases, J lost 0 bases, and 14 bases lay in between. CDR1 is SGHAT and CDR2 is FQNNGV in the germline V gene. The CDR3 spans 16 residues. DNA of the CDR3: TGTGCCAGCAGCTGGAGCGGGCGGGCTAGCACAGATACGCAGTATTTT. It is translated as CASSWSGRASTDTQYF.